This TCR beta chain comes out of a study of ipilimumab plus nivolumab after autologous stem cell transplantation. Overall study context: Patients received a median of roughly five ipilimumab and roughly 8 nivolumab doses. Myeloma patients were high-risk transplant-naive or relapsed within 3 years of first autologous transplant.

This table comes from immunoSEQ multiplex PCR, and its TCRdb copy is limited to in-frame clones, with some not included. The sample shows around 45,000 clones, roughly 84% of them seen only once. The CDR3 sequence is 14 residues long. CDR1 and CDR2 (germline): LNHDA, SQIVND (reference sequence). V dropped 7 bases and J dropped 6 bases, with 15 bases sitting between them. Patients got 3 mg/kg IV nivolumab weeks 1, 4, 7, 10, then biweekly through week 26. This clone was seen once. The receptor's source is a male donor with multiple myeloma. The chain recombines TRBV19 with TRBJ2-2; the D gene is possibly TRBD2 (6 bases). Here the sequenced sample was PBMCs, taken in a trial of ipilimumab plus nivolumab as post-transplant consolidation. DNA for the CDR3: TGTGCCAGTACCCCCGGGAGCATTCCCGGGGAGCTGTTTTTT. Translation gives CASTPGSIPGELFF.